This entry lists 8 T cell receptor beta chains sequenced from one sample in a study of OX40 agonist ivuxolimab in advanced cancers. Assay used: immunoSEQ multiplex PCR; TCRdb lists only in-frame clones, some missing. The table has 52,000 or so clones, around four fifths seen once; the top ten hold 2.8%. The sample was CD4+ or CD8+ T cells sorted from blood, taken in a trial of the OX40 agonist ivuxolimab. Receptors were obtained from an adult with an advanced solid tumor such as melanoma, head and neck, liver or kidney cancer.

This clone was picked up a small number of times. The chain uses TRBV7-8 and TRBJ2-1; D is unclear. This CDR3 region has 13 residues. Germline CDR1 and CDR2: SGHVS and FQNEAQ. V was pared by 5 bases and J by 6 bases, with 11 bases between. The CDR3 nucleotides read TGTGCCAGCAGCCCTCGGGTCAGCAATGAGCAGTTCTTC. Protein product: CASSPRVSNEQFF.

The chain uses TRBV5-1 and TRBJ1-1; no clear D gene. V lost 4 bases and J 0 bases, leaving 10 bases between the germline ends. Per the germline V gene, CDR1 is SGHRS and CDR2 is YFSETQ. This CDR3 is 14 amino acids long. In DNA, the CDR3 is TGCGCCAGCAGCGCATTAAACATGAACACTGAAGCTTTCTTT. Translation: CASSALNMNTEAFF.

The chain couples TRBV19 to TRBJ1-2, with 10 positions matching TRBD1. V lost 7 bases to trimming and J lost 8 bases; unmatched junction nucleotides: 10. Per the germline V gene, CDR1 is LNHDA and CDR2 is SQIVND (reference sequence). The CDR3 has 14 amino acids. The CDR3 sequence: CASNPTGTGVGYTF. CDR3 nucleotides: TGTGCCAGTAACCCCACCGGGACAGGGGTCGGCTACACCTTC.

The V call is TRBV18, the J call TRBJ1-4; D possibly corresponds to TRBD1 (5 bases). With 4 bases removed from V and 4 bases from J, the gap between germline ends came to 13 bases. CDR1 and CDR2 from the germline V gene are KGHSH and LQKENI. This CDR3 comprises 15 residues. Written as DNA, the CDR3 is TGTGCCAGCTCACTAACTAGGGACGGTAATGAAAAACTGTTTTTT. This translates into CASSLTRDGNEKLFF.

V is TRBV5-4 and J is TRBJ1-2, with D possibly TRBD1 on 5 matching bases. CDR3 length: 15 amino acids. Trimming shortened V by 0 bases and J by 8 bases, and 17 bases separated the two germline ends. CDR1 is SGHNT and CDR2 is YYREEE in the germline V gene (reference sequence). CDR3 region: CASSLEQASPQGYTF. The DNA of the CDR3 is TGTGCCAGCAGCTTGGAACAGGCCTCCCCTCAGGGCTACACCTTC.

This clone occurred a few times. The chain couples TRBV4-1 to TRBJ2-1; D assignment may be TRBD1 or TRBD2 (6 bases each). This CDR3 is 19 amino acids long. V was trimmed by 4 bases and J by 0 bases, leaving 22 bases between them. Germline loops: CDR1 MGHRA, CDR2 YSYEKL. CDR3 sequence (DNA): TGCGCCAGCAGCCGCGACCGGGTAGCGGCGGACAGCTCCTACAATGAGCAGTTCTTC. Its translation is CASSRDRVAADSSYNEQFF.

The gene calls are TRBV28 and TRBJ2-7; D is undetermined. Germline CDR1 is MDHEN and CDR2 is SYDVKM. Trimming pared 9 bases from V and 0 bases from J, leaving 15 bases between. The CDR3 extends over 14 amino acids. DNA of the CDR3: TGTGCCAGTACCTCACCGGACCACTCCTACGAGCAGTACTTC. As protein: CASTSPDHSYEQYF.

The chain has TRBV7-3 and TRBJ2-7; D not certain. This CDR3 has 11 amino acids. Trimming removed 5 bases at V and 0 bases at J, with 2 bases between. Germline-derived CDR1 and CDR2 are SGHTA and FQGTGA. Written as DNA, the CDR3 is TGTGCCAGCAGCAACTCCTACGAGCAGTACTTC. Encoded protein: CASSNSYEQYF.